These T cell receptor beta chains were read from a single sample in a study of T cells expressing NK-cell markers. TCRdb re-analyzed the 5' RACE reads; it lists each CDR3 protein once, without DNA. This table holds over 120,000 distinct CDR3 sequences. The sequenced sample consisted of blood T cells: a sorted CD56 or NKG2C T cell subset, CD4+ or CD8+ T cells, or bulk PBMC T cells (not recorded which). Source of these receptors: a man aged 18 to 29 in good health. The CDR3 runs from the conserved cysteine through the conserved F or W. Each record gives: clone size, J gene, V gene, CDR3 protein. Where a row states a size, it is once, few, many or the class of an expanded clone; other rows omit it.

size: .; J: TRBJ2-1; V: TRBV5-1; CDR3: CASSWTGGNEQFF
size: .; J: TRBJ2-1; V: TRBV12-3/TRBV12-4; CDR3: CASSLLAGGDNEQFF
size: .; J: TRBJ1-2; V: TRBV6-5; CDR3: CASSYSGEALGYTF
size: .; J: TRBJ2-1; V: TRBV3-1; CDR3: CASSQEASGLYNEQFF
size: .; J: TRBJ2-1; V: TRBV3-1; CDR3: CASSYAYRTSGSFSSYNEQFF
size: .; J: TRBJ2-1; V: TRBV28; CDR3: CASSSGKLGGSYNEQFF
size: .; J: TRBJ2-2; V: TRBV27; CDR3: CASSFGQTTGELFF
size: .; J: TRBJ2-6; V: TRBV7-3; CDR3: CANEAWGDLSGANVLTF
size: .; J: TRBJ1-2; V: TRBV12-3/TRBV12-4; CDR3: CASSLTGNGGYTF
size: .; J: TRBJ1-6; V: TRBV7-9; CDR3: CASRGGREPSPLHF
size: .; J: TRBJ1-5; V: TRBV12-3/TRBV12-4; CDR3: CASSLGGHQHF
size: .; J: TRBJ2-3; V: TRBV12-3/TRBV12-4; CDR3: CASSSGGRTDTQYF
size: .; J: TRBJ2-7; V: TRBV11-2; CDR3: CASANTGTGGDEQYF
size: .; J: TRBJ2-5; V: TRBV30; CDR3: CAWTPDLGVETQYF
size: .; J: TRBJ2-1; V: TRBV12-3/TRBV12-4; CDR3: CASSTRDGRGGGEQFF
size: .; J: TRBJ2-7; V: TRBV27; CDR3: CASSLRRSSPYEQYF
size: .; J: TRBJ1-3; V: TRBV5-6; CDR3: CASSPSGRGNTIYF
size: .; J: TRBJ2-7; V: TRBV12-3/TRBV12-4; CDR3: CASSFGTRDPASYEQYF
size: medium-sized; J: TRBJ2-1; V: TRBV6-2/TRBV6-3; CDR3: CASSDIFSYNEQFF
size: .; J: TRBJ2-3; V: TRBV6-5; CDR3: CASSYSDSAGDTQYF
size: .; J: TRBJ2-1; V: TRBV28; CDR3: CASSLSRVLWANNEQFF
size: .; J: TRBJ2-1; V: TRBV25-1; CDR3: CASSEYSGSINEQFF
size: .; J: TRBJ2-2; V: TRBV20-1; CDR3: CSAKRTSGNTGELFF
size: .; J: TRBJ2-1; V: TRBV12-3/TRBV12-4; CDR3: CASSFAASGRAYRNEQFF
size: .; J: TRBJ1-2; V: TRBV7-9; CDR3: CASTPGQGYGYTF
size: .; J: TRBJ2-1; V: TRBV5-1; CDR3: CASSLAERTSGRYEQFF
size: .; J: TRBJ2-7; V: TRBV5-1; CDR3: CASSFRPGLAGSSTYEQYF
size: .; J: TRBJ2-7; V: TRBV5-6; CDR3: CASSPPLNNEQYF
size: .; J: TRBJ2-3; V: TRBV3-1; CDR3: CASSQDLADSTDTQYF
size: .; J: TRBJ2-1; V: TRBV5-4; CDR3: CAITIGTSGINEQFF
size: .; J: TRBJ2-1; V: TRBV7-9; CDR3: CASSFPGLAPIEQFF
size: .; J: TRBJ2-3; V: TRBV12-3/TRBV12-4; CDR3: CASRFLDDLLDTQYF
size: .; J: TRBJ2-2; V: TRBV11-2; CDR3: CASSLDTNTGELFF
size: .; J: TRBJ2-7; V: TRBV10-3; CDR3: CATAGATYEQYF
size: .; J: TRBJ2-7; V: TRBV4-1; CDR3: CASSQPQGLYEQYF
size: .; J: TRBJ2-3; V: TRBV4-1; CDR3: CASSQDEGHQITDTQYF
size: .; J: TRBJ2-1; V: TRBV29-1; CDR3: CSVESGFHEQFF
size: .; J: TRBJ2-1; V: TRBV10-3; CDR3: CAIETRDPRGNEQFF
size: .; J: TRBJ1-3; V: TRBV9; CDR3: CASSISGTGGNTIYF
size: .; J: TRBJ2-5; V: TRBV12-3/TRBV12-4; CDR3: CASSPGQGFGETQYF
size: .; J: TRBJ1-5; V: TRBV5-5; CDR3: CASSFFLGSNQPQHF
size: .; J: TRBJ2-7; V: TRBV20-1; CDR3: CSARSRASYEQYF
size: .; J: TRBJ2-1; V: TRBV14; CDR3: CASSPRTSFLLYNEQFF